Below are 28 T cell receptor beta chains sequenced from a single sample in a study of blood T cell repertoires in COVID-19 (dated by TCRdb to 2020 to 2022). The library was prepared using the immunoSEQ multiplex PCR assay. The clones in this table, taken by TCRdb from immuneACCESS, are in-frame only. Not every clone is retained; where verified, under half of the shortfall comes from an unresolved V gene, and the cause of the rest is unknown. The sample profile shows roughly 400,000 clones; roughly nine tenths of them were found once. The ten largest clones add up to over 0.7% of the sample. What was sequenced was PBMCs or T cells enriched from blood (not recorded which). Receptors originate from a woman between 40 and 55 years old who had been exposed to COVID-19.

The CDR3 region is CTSSQDLYRGCWKANEKLFF. The CDR3 DNA is TGCACCAGCAGCCAAGATCTGTACAGGGGTTGTTGGAAAGCTAATGAAAAACTGTTTTTT. The V call is TRBV1, the J call TRBJ1-4; the DNA was not used to check the table's D call, TRBD1. TRBV1 is termed a pseudogene. This CDR3 region has 20 residues.

V gene TRBV4-1 combines with J gene TRBJ1-2, with D tentatively TRBD1 (6 bases). Trimming shortened V by 0 bases and J by 4 bases, and 9 bases separated the two germline ends. The CDR3 contains 14 residues. CDR1 MGHRA and CDR2 YSYEKL come from the germline V gene. CDR3 sequence reads: CASSQEVQGYGYTF. The DNA of the CDR3 is TGCGCCAGCAGCCAAGAGGTACAGGGCTATGGCTACACCTTC.

The chain uses TRBV4-3 and TRBJ2-3; perhaps TRBD1 as D (5 bases). Trimming removed 0 bases from V and 2 bases from J, with 15 bases in between. Germline V CDR1 and CDR2: LGHNA, YSLEER. This CDR3 has 17 amino acids. The CDR3 sequence: CASSQDLQGNPTDTQYF. CDR3 bases: TGCGCCAGCAGCCAAGATCTTCAGGGTAACCCCACAGATACGCAGTATTTT.

V and J are TRBV7-9 and TRBJ2-1; TRBD2 agrees at 10 bases. V shed 3 bases, J shed 6 bases, and the junction held 2 bases outside the gene matches. The CDR3 totals 14 residues. Germline loops: CDR1 SEHNR, CDR2 FQNEAQ (reference sequence). The CDR3 region has the DNA TGTGCCAGCAGCTTTGGACTAGCGGTCAATGAGCAGTTCTTC. It is translated as CASSFGLAVNEQFF.

The chain uses TRBV6-5 and TRBJ1-4; no firm D call. Trimming removed 6 bases at V and 5 bases at J, with 10 bases between. CDR1 is MNHEY and CDR2 is SVGAGI in the germline V gene. This CDR3 is built from 13 residues. CDR3 sequence: CASSQTQNEKLFF. The CDR3 DNA is TGTGCCAGCAGCCAAACCCAGAATGAAAAACTGTTTTTT.

The chain uses TRBV5-1 and TRBJ2-7, with 8 bases aligning to TRBD1. Germline assignment: CDR1 SGHRS and CDR2 YFSETQ. The CDR3 covers 14 residues. Trimming took 2 bases from V and 6 from J; bases not matched to a gene: 7. The CDR3 sequence: CASSLPRGQAEQYF. In DNA form, the CDR3 reads TGCGCCAGCAGCTTACCCAGGGGGCAAGCCGAGCAGTACTTC.

J is TRBJ1-2 and V is TRBV28; the D gene is possibly TRBD1 (6 bases). This CDR3 comprises 16 residues. Germline values: CDR1 MDHEN, CDR2 SYDVKM. With 2 bases removed from V and 3 bases from J, the gap between germline ends came to 16 bases. CDR3 nucleotide sequence: TGTGCCAGCAGTTTAACCACCCCGACAGGATACTATGGCTACACCTTC. Translating it yields CASSLTTPTGYYGYTF.

The V call is TRBV5-4, the J call TRBJ1-2; D is perhaps TRBD1 (6 bases). Per germline, CDR1 SGHNT and CDR2 YYREEE (reference sequence). This CDR3 spans 15 amino acids. Deletions cut 0 bases from V and 3 bases from J, with 12 bases between. The CDR3 DNA reads as TGTGCCAGCAGCTTGGGGGGGCAAGTCCACTATGGCTACACCTTC. Its protein is CASSLGGQVHYGYTF. Supplemented by reference TRBV5-4 and TRBJ1-2, the full variable domain reads ETGVTQSPTHLIKTRGQQVTLRCSSQSGHNTVSWYQQALGQGPQFIFQYYREEENGRGNFPPRFSGLQFPNYSSELNVNALELDDSALYLCASSLGGQVHYGYTFGSGTRLTVV.

The V gene is TRBV2, the J gene TRBJ1-1, with 7 positions matching TRBD1. V shed 5 bases, J shed 2 bases, and the junction held 8 bases outside the gene matches. The CDR3 extends over 15 amino acids. Germline V lookup: CDR1 SNHLY, CDR2 FYNNEI. CDR3 region: CASSLGTAPNTEAFF. CDR3 coding DNA: TGTGCCAGCAGTCTCGGGACAGCTCCCAACACTGAAGCTTTCTTT.

The rearrangement joins TRBV5-4 to TRBJ2-1, with unresolved D. Germline CDR1 is SGHNT and CDR2 is YYREEE (reference sequence). This CDR3 is built from 15 residues. Trimming took 1 base from V and 7 from J, leaving 15 bases between them. The CDR3 region is CASSLNPLGPNEQFF. The CDR3 bases are TGTGCCAGCAGCTTGAATCCCCTCGGTCCGAATGAGCAGTTCTTC.

The chain is built from TRBV3-1 (or the pseudogene TRBV3-2) and TRBJ2-1; D gene uncertain. The ends were cut back, 6 bases at V and 0 bases at J, with 3 bases in the middle. Germline CDR1 is LGHDT and CDR2 is YNNKEL (reference sequence). The CDR3 loop spans 12 amino acids. CDR3 nucleotide sequence: TGTGCCAGCAGAGCCTCCTACAATGAGCAGTTCTTC. This encodes CASRASYNEQFF.

The chain carries TRBV4-2 and TRBJ2-3, with 12 bases fitting TRBD2. The CDR3 is 18 amino acids. Germline CDR1 reads LGHNA; CDR2 reads YNFKEQ. The ends lost 4 bases at V and 3 bases at J; junction bases unmatched: 11. This CDR3 reads CASSRGLAGSTGTDTQYF. In DNA, the CDR3 is TGTGCCAGCAGCCGCGGACTAGCGGGGAGTACGGGGACAGATACGCAGTATTTT.

J is TRBJ1-1 and V is TRBV20-1; tentatively, D is TRBD1 (6 bases). CDR3 length: 10 residues. CDR1 is DFQATT, CDR2 SNEGSKA, per germline (reference sequence). Trimming pared 4 bases from V and 7 bases from J, leaving 7 bases between. The CDR3: CSANRDEAFF. The CDR3 DNA follows: TGCAGTGCTAACAGGGATGAAGCTTTCTTT.

The J gene is TRBJ1-2, the V gene TRBV18; D is possibly TRBD1 (6 bases). Germline CDR1 KGHSH, CDR2 LQKENI. Trimming stripped 3 bases from V and 2 bases from J, with 19 bases between. CDR3 length equals 17 residues. The CDR3 DNA sequence: TGTGCCAGCTCACCCCTCCACGACAGGACTCTCAACTATGGCTACACCTTC. Residues: CASSPLHDRTLNYGYTF. The variable domain in full, with the rest retrieved from reference TRBV18 and TRBJ1-2, is NAGVMQNPRHLVRRRGQEARLRCSPMKGHSHVYWYRQLPEEGLKFMVYLQKENIIDESGMPKERFSAEFPKEGPSILRIQQVVRGDSAAYFCASSPLHDRTLNYGYTFGSGTRLTVV.

The chain links TRBV2 to TRBJ2-1, with D maybe TRBD1 (6 bases). The V end was cut by 6 bases, the J end by 4 bases, with 16 bases between. The germline CDR1 and CDR2 sequences are SNHLY and FYNNEI. This CDR3 is built from 15 residues. In nucleotides, the CDR3 is TGTGCCAGCAGGTTGGACAGCGCAGATTACAATGAGCAGTTCTTC. This gives the protein CASRLDSADYNEQFF.

The gene calls are TRBV2 and TRBJ1-5; 7 bases align to TRBD1. After removal of 6 bases from V and 15 bases from J, the junction contained 11 bases not matched to a gene. Per germline, CDR1 SNHLY and CDR2 FYNNEI. The CDR3 length is 12 residues. CDR3 coding DNA: TGTGCCAGCAGCCCACCGACAGGGTCAACGCATTTT. This sequence encodes CASSPPTGSTHF.

A remark on this clone: Other DNA sequences in the same sample also yield this CDR3. This sequence joins TRBV18 and TRBJ2-5; 9 bases align to TRBD1. The J segment lost 5 bases and the V segment lost 2 bases, leaving 3 bases of the junction unmatched. This CDR3 has 14 amino acids. Germline V gene sequence: CDR1 KGHSH, CDR2 LQKENI. CDR3 coding DNA: TGTGCCAGCTCACCAGGACAGGGGAGGGAGACCCAGTACTTC. Amino acid sequence: CASSPGQGRETQYF.

This clone has only one observation. V gene TRBV6-5 combines with J gene TRBJ2-3, with D possibly TRBD1 on 6 matching bases. Trimming removed 8 bases at V and 4 bases at J, with 13 bases between. The germline V gene encodes CDR1 MNHEY and CDR2 SVGAGI. CDR3 length: 13 amino acids. This chain's CDR3 is CASRATGPDTQYF. In DNA, the CDR3 is TGTGCCAGCCGCGCGACAGGCCCAGATACGCAGTATTTT.

The chain combines TRBV11-3 with TRBJ1-2, with a weak D call TRBD1 (6 bases). V was shortened by 3 bases and J by 13 bases, with 15 bases between the two germline ends. The CDR3 sequence is 12 residues long. The V gene's germline CDR1 is SGHNT and CDR2 YENEEA. CDR3 protein: CASSFPPDRPTF. The CDR3 coding sequence is TGTGCCAGCAGCTTCCCCCCAGACAGGCCCACCTTC.

V and J are TRBV18 and TRBJ2-5; D is undetermined. Germline CDR1 and CDR2: KGHSH and LQKENI. The V and J ends lost 2 bases and 3 bases respectively, with 4 bases between them. This CDR3 has 12 amino acids. The CDR3, as DNA: TGTGCCAGCTCACCATTAGAAGAGACCCAGTACTTC. Translating it yields CASSPLEETQYF.

This rearrangement joins TRBV2 to TRBJ1-4; 8 bases are shared with TRBD1. Germline CDR1 and CDR2: SNHLY and FYNNEI. The junction had 3 bases not matched to a gene; V was cut back by 1 base and J by 8 bases. The length of the CDR3 is 14 residues. CDR3 amino acids: CASSEGTGREKLFF. The CDR3 DNA reads as TGTGCCAGCAGTGAAGGGACAGGGAGGGAAAAACTGTTTTTT.

The rearrangement joins TRBV19 to TRBJ2-2; 8 bases align to TRBD1. The CDR3 is made up of 15 amino acids. CDR1 LNHDA and CDR2 SQIVND come from the germline V gene (reference sequence). The ends lost 4 bases at V and 4 bases at J; junction bases unmatched: 5. CDR3 residues: CASSRWTGSTGELFF. Written as DNA, the CDR3 is TGTGCCAGTAGTAGATGGACAGGGAGCACCGGGGAGCTGTTTTTT.

The rearrangement uses TRBV7-2 and TRBJ1-2; TRBD1 aligns across 7 bases. Germline CDR1 SGHTA, CDR2 FQGNSA. The J segment lost 7 bases and the V segment lost 5 bases, leaving 13 bases of the junction unmatched. This CDR3 region has 15 residues. The CDR3 loop is CASSLNPTGLGGYTF. The DNA of the CDR3 is TGTGCCAGCAGCCTCAATCCGACAGGGTTGGGTGGCTACACCTTC.

The rearrangement links TRBV7-9 to TRBJ2-7; D is perhaps TRBD1 (6 bases). V lost 4 bases to trimming and J lost 3 bases, with 7 bases between them. The CDR3 is made up of 12 amino acids. In germline, CDR1 is SEHNR, CDR2 FQNEAQ (reference sequence). The CDR3 protein is CASSSGVYEQYF. CDR3 DNA: TGTGCCAGCAGCTCAGGGGTCTACGAGCAGTACTTC.

The rearrangement joins TRBV6-5 to TRBJ1-6; no definite D call. The V gene's germline CDR1 is MNHEY and CDR2 SVGAGI. This CDR3 is built from 13 residues. V was shortened by 2 bases and J by 8 bases, with 7 bases between the two germline ends. The CDR3 DNA follows: TGTGCCAGCAGTTACCGGACTGATTCACCCCTCCACTTT. Amino acid sequence: CASSYRTDSPLHF.

This clone was detected only a few times. The chain carries TRBV18 and TRBJ1-3; possible D gene TRBD1, 6 bases. The germline V and J ends were trimmed by 2 bases and 2 bases, with 10 bases remaining between them. The CDR3 is 15 residues long. The germline V gene encodes CDR1 KGHSH and CDR2 LQKENI. CDR3 DNA: TGTGCCAGCTCACCAGGGCCAGGGGCTGGAAACACCATATATTTT. This translates into CASSPGPGAGNTIYF.

This clone has a handful of counts. V gene TRBV3-1 (or the pseudogene TRBV3-2) combines with J gene TRBJ2-1; 8 bases map to TRBD2. The CDR3 has 15 amino acids. Germline lookup yields CDR1 LGHDT and CDR2 YNNKEL (reference sequence). V lost 2 bases to trimming and J lost 2 bases; unmatched junction nucleotides: 2. The CDR3 region is CASSQSAGAYNEQFF. DNA for the CDR3: TGTGCCAGCAGCCAATCAGCGGGGGCCTACAATGAGCAGTTCTTC.

A note on this clone: Since no conserved phenylalanine or tryptophan closes the CDR3, a read error is the likely cause. No DNA is shown, since the ends of the CDR3 on it are uncertain; the CDR3 is the one TCRdb lists. The V gene is TRBV2, the J gene TRBJ2-7; the table's TRBD2 call for D was not verified on the DNA. The CDR3 length equals 14 residues, ends included. CDR1 SNHLY and CDR2 FYNNEI come from the germline V gene. The chain's CDR3 is CASSEVVIAGVQEL.